This TCR beta chain is from a study of blood T cells in healthy people across ages. Study-wide results and limits: The donors' CMV status was not determined, possibly confounding changes in expanded clonotypes. It was not possible, with unsorted PBMCs, to conclusively compare naive and antigen-experienced cells.

As for this clonotype: Its antigen is not known.

Germline lookup yields CDR1 MGHDK and CDR2 SYGVNS. The CDR3 extends over 14 amino acids. V lost 4 bases, J lost 6 bases, and 8 bases stayed unmatched. PCR was performed a second time for 7 to 11 cycles using a sample-barcoded 5' primer and a J-beta primer mix. From the 5' RACE reads, TCRdb called clonotypes with MiXCR, one entry per CDR3 protein. The sample shows 500,000 to 650,000 distinct CDR3 sequences, around 27% of them seen only once. These data were likewise used in another study, on T cells of mothers and their children.

Material: blood. The receptor was derived from a boy aged 2 to 9 in good health. The chain couples TRBV25-1 to TRBJ1-2; TRBD1 matches at 7 bases. For the CDR3, the DNA is TGTGCCAGCAGTGGACAGGGAGGGTTCAATGGCTACACCTTC. Its translation: CASSGQGGFNGYTF.